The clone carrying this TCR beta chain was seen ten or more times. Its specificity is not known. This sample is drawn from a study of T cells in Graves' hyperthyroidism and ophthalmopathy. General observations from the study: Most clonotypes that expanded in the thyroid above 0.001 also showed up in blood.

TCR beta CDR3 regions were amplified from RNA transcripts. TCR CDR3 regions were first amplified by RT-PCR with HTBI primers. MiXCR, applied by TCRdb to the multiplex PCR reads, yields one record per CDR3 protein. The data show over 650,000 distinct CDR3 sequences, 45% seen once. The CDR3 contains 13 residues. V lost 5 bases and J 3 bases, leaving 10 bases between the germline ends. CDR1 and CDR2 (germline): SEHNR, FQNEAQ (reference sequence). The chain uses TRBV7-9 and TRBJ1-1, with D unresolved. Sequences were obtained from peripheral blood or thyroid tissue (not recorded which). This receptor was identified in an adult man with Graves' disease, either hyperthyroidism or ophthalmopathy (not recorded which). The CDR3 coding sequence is TGTGCCAGCAGCCGGGAGCGGGACACTGAAGCTTTCTTT. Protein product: CASSRERDTEAFF.